Each of the 22 T cell receptor beta chains below was sequenced from the same sample in a study of CD8+ T cells in alopecia areata. As for treatment: oral pan-JAK inhibitor, 5-10 mg twice daily. Extracted RNA was reverse transcribed, and the resulting cDNA served as sequencing template. The protocol was immunoSEQ multiplex PCR, while the TCRdb copy is restricted to in-frame clones and leaves out a portion. The table includes 200,000 or so clones, around two fifths detected once. The sequencing here drew on CD4+ T cells sorted from blood, taken between weeks 30 and 35, from a patient treated with tofacitinib. The receptors stem from a human donor with alopecia areata.

The CDR3: CASSPDSYSNQPQHF. CDR3 sequence (DNA): TGTGCCAGCAGCCCGGACAGTTATAGCAATCAGCCCCAGCATTTT. This chain joins TRBV6-5 and TRBJ1-5; TRBD1 is a possible D gene (6 bases). The CDR3 spans 15 residues. Looked up from germline, CDR1 is MNHEY and CDR2 is SVGAGI. Trimming removed 6 bases at V and 0 bases at J, with 12 bases between.

The rearrangement joins TRBV29-1 to TRBJ2-1; no firm D call. The CDR3 extends over 14 amino acids. CDR1 SQVTM and CDR2 ANQGSEA come from the germline V gene. The ends were cut back, 3 bases at V and 0 bases at J, with 9 bases in the middle. The CDR3, as DNA: TGCAGCGTTGAGGGCGGCCTCTCCTACAATGAGCAGTTCTTC. Protein sequence: CSVEGGLSYNEQFF.

This clone appeared a few times. The chain uses TRBV29-1 and TRBJ1-1; the match to TRBD1 covers 7 bases. This CDR3 has 14 residues. V shed 4 bases and J 0 bases; nucleotides not matched to a gene: 5. The germline V gene encodes CDR1 SQVTM and CDR2 ANQGSEA. Here the CDR3 DNA reads TGCAGCGTTGCGGGGGGACAGATGAACACTGAAGCTTTCTTT. Translating it yields CSVAGGQMNTEAFF.

The chain carries TRBV4-1 and TRBJ1-2; the D is unclear. Germline V gene data show CDR1 as MGHRA and CDR2 as YSYEKL. The CDR3 totals 17 residues. V shed 4 bases and J shed 2 bases, with 20 bases lying between them. The CDR3 nucleotides are TGCGCCAGCAGCCCCCACAAAATTAATCCAGCCAACTATGGCTACACCTTC. This encodes CASSPHKINPANYGYTF.

The V call is TRBV5-1, the J call TRBJ1-1, with D possibly matching TRBD1 (6 bases). V was trimmed by 1 base and J by 1 base, leaving 8 bases between them. This CDR3 is built from 14 residues. Germline loops: CDR1 SGHRS, CDR2 YFSETQ. CDR3 DNA: TGCGCCAGCAGCTTGCAGGGGTCGAACACTGAAGCTTTCTTT. Translating it yields CASSLQGSNTEAFF.

The J gene is TRBJ1-5, the V gene TRBV11-2; 12 positions match TRBD1. There are 16 residues in the CDR3. The trim removed 4 bases at V and 4 bases at J, leaving 5 bases unmatched. In germline, CDR1 is SGHAT, CDR2 FQNNGV. In DNA, the CDR3 is TGTGCCAGCAGCTGGGCGGGACAGGGGGCGAATCAGCCCCAGCATTTT. This encodes CASSWAGQGANQPQHF.

CDR3 region: CASSQWTGSDTQYF. CDR3 nucleotides: TGTGCCAGCAGTCAATGGACAGGCAGCGATACGCAGTATTTT. This chain uses TRBV25-1 with TRBJ2-3, with 7 positions matching TRBD1. Germline V gene data show CDR1 as MGHDK and CDR2 as SYGVNS. The CDR3 has 14 residues. After removal of 5 bases from V and 6 bases from J, the junction contained 8 bases not matched to a gene.

This clone was seen more than once but under ten times. Written as DNA, the CDR3 is TGCAGCGTTGAAGGAAAGGGACAGGGGACGTATGGCTACACCTTC. Amino acid sequence: CSVEGKGQGTYGYTF. J is TRBJ1-2 and V is TRBV29-1, with 10 positions matching TRBD1. Germline-derived CDR1 and CDR2 are SQVTM and ANQGSEA. The length of the CDR3 is 15 residues. V gave up 1 base and J gave up 5 bases; unmatched junction bases: 7.

The chain joins TRBV29-1 to TRBJ2-7; either TRBD1 or TRBD2 may supply D (6 bases each). Germline-derived CDR1 and CDR2 are SQVTM and ANQGSEA. V lost 5 bases and J lost 7, with 18 bases in between. The CDR3 extends over 13 amino acids. CDR3 protein: CSVRRDTLGEQYF. CDR3 in DNA: TGCAGCGTTCGGCGGGACACCTTGGGTGAGCAGTACTTC.

The chain carries TRBV7-8 and TRBJ2-1; 8 nucleotides line up with TRBD1. Germline V gene sequence: CDR1 SGHVS, CDR2 FQNEAQ. This CDR3 contains 17 residues. V lost 1 base to trimming and J lost 9 bases; unmatched junction nucleotides: 14. The chain's CDR3 is CASSLVRRTGFAGEQFF. Here the CDR3 DNA reads TGTGCCAGCAGCTTAGTACGACGGACAGGGTTTGCTGGTGAGCAGTTCTTC.

This chain's CDR3 is CSVGPEGNYEQYF. The CDR3 bases are TGCAGCGTTGGACCCGAGGGCAATTACGAGCAGTACTTC. This sequence joins TRBV29-1 and TRBJ2-7; D is perhaps TRBD2 (5 bases). CDR3 length: 13 amino acids. CDR1 is SQVTM, CDR2 ANQGSEA, per germline. Deletions cut 4 bases from V and 4 bases from J, with 14 bases between.

This clone was seen a few times. This chain links TRBV29-1 with TRBJ1-1, with TRBD1 matching 10 bases. Losses at the gene ends were 3 bases for V and 4 bases for J; bases not matched to a gene: 2. The CDR3 is 13 residues long. Germline V lookup: CDR1 SQVTM, CDR2 ANQGSEA. The CDR3, as DNA: TGCAGCGTTGAGGGACAGGGGAGCACTGAAGCTTTCTTT. As protein: CSVEGQGSTEAFF.

Concerning this clone itself: This same CDR3 is encoded by further DNA sequences in the sample. The chain is built from TRBV5-1 and TRBJ1-1; D possibly corresponds to TRBD1 (5 bases). The V gene lost 4 bases and the J gene lost 3 bases, with 10 bases spanning the gap. The CDR3 length is 13 residues. Germline CDR1 SGHRS, CDR2 YFSETQ. The CDR3 region has the DNA TGCGCCAGCAGCCCCGGGACTGACACTGAAGCTTTCTTT. Translating gives CASSPGTDTEAFF. Using reference TRBV5-1 and TRBJ1-1 for the parts outside the CDR3, the full variable domain is KAGVTQTPRYLIKTRGQQVTLSCSPISGHRSVSWYQQTPGQGLQFLFEYFSETQRNKGNFPGRFSGRQFSNSRSEMNVSTLELGDSALYLCASSPGTDTEAFFGQGTRLTVV.

The table lists this clone with a few counts. The chain uses TRBV29-1 and TRBJ1-2, with 7 bases lining up with TRBD1. This CDR3 region has 14 residues. Losses at the gene ends were 5 bases for V and 11 bases for J; bases not matched to a gene: 17. CDR1 and CDR2 from the germline V gene are SQVTM and ANQGSEA. The CDR3 loop reads CSVQHLGTARLYTF. DNA of the CDR3: TGCAGCGTTCAACACCTAGGGACAGCCCGACTTTACACCTTC.

In its sample, this clone was seen once. The chain combines TRBV7-2 with TRBJ1-2, with D possibly being TRBD1 (5 bases). The length of the CDR3 is 16 residues. CDR1 SGHTA and CDR2 FQGNSA come from the germline V gene. V shed 4 bases and J shed 8 bases, with 23 bases lying between them. For the CDR3, the DNA is TGTGCCAGCAGCTGGCAGACGGGACGGGGCCTTAGAGGCTACACCTTC. Translated, it gives CASSWQTGRGLRGYTF.

V gene TRBV20-1 combines with J gene TRBJ2-5; TRBD1 is a possible D gene (6 bases). CDR3 length: 11 residues. Deletions cut 3 bases from V and 6 bases from J, with 8 bases between. Germline CDR1 DFQATT, CDR2 SNEGSKA (reference sequence). CDR3 loop: CSARTGQTQYF. The CDR3 region has the DNA TGCAGTGCTAGGACAGGCCAGACCCAGTACTTC.

The chain joins TRBV7-9 to TRBJ1-2; 8 bases line up with TRBD1. The CDR3 is 17 amino acids. Germline loops: CDR1 SEHNR, CDR2 FQNEAQ (reference sequence). Germline trimming cut 1 base from V and 7 bases from J; bases unmatched to any gene: 14. CDR3 coding DNA: TGTGCCAGCAGCTTAGGCCGGGACAGGCACGGCTGGCGTGGCTACACCTTC. It encodes CASSLGRDRHGWRGYTF.

The rearrangement uses TRBV30 and TRBJ1-2; 11 bases match TRBD1. Germline V CDR1 and CDR2: GTSNPN, SVGIG (reference sequence). This CDR3 is 14 amino acids long. The V and J ends lost 3 bases and 4 bases, in that order; junction bases with no gene match: 4. Written as DNA, the CDR3 is TGTGCCTGGAGCCCCGGGACAGGGGGCTATGGCTACACCTTC. It encodes CAWSPGTGGYGYTF. Based on the CDR3 plus reference TRBV30 and TRBJ1-2, the full variable domain is SQTIHQWPATLVQPVGSPLSLECTVEGTSNPNLYWYRQAAGRGLQLLFYSVGIGQISSEVPQNLSASRPQDRQFILSSKKLLLSDSGFYLCAWSPGTGGYGYTFGSGTRLTVV.

The chain employs TRBV30 and TRBJ2-4; unclear D gene. V lost 0 bases and J 10 bases, leaving 7 bases between the germline ends. This CDR3 spans 11 amino acids. CDR1 and CDR2 (germline): GTSNPN, SVGIG (reference sequence). The chain's CDR3 is CAWSVVGIQYF. The CDR3 bases are TGTGCCTGGAGTGTGGTGGGGATTCAGTACTTC.

Only a few counts were recorded for this clone. As DNA, the CDR3 is TGCAGCGCCGGGACGATAGACGCGAACACTGAAGCTTTCTTT. It codes for CSAGTIDANTEAFF. The chain uses TRBV29-1 and TRBJ1-1; weak D call: TRBD1 (5 bases). This CDR3 has 14 amino acids. The V end was cut by 7 bases, the J end by 1 base, with 16 bases between. The germline CDR1 and CDR2 sequences are SQVTM and ANQGSEA.

This chain connects TRBV11-2 to TRBJ1-1; D unresolved. V was pared by 3 bases and J by 5 bases, with 28 bases between. The CDR3 runs 19 residues. Germline values: CDR1 SGHAT, CDR2 FQNNGV. The CDR3 region has the DNA TGTGCCAGCAGCTTTGCCGCCGCCCCTTTACCGCTCACGGGGACTGAAGCTTTCTTT. The encoded protein is CASSFAAAPLPLTGTEAFF.

This clone was observed a handful of times. The V and J genes are TRBV2 and TRBJ1-3; TRBD1 aligns across 8 bases. This CDR3 is 13 amino acids long. Germline CDR1 reads SNHLY; CDR2 reads FYNNEI. J was trimmed by 2 bases and V by 6 bases; bases with no gene match: 0. CDR3 amino acids: CASRGQAGNTIYF. The CDR3 DNA follows: TGTGCCAGCAGGGGACAGGCTGGAAACACCATATATTTT. Full variable domain (remainder filled in from reference TRBV2 and TRBJ1-3): EPEVTQTPSHQVTQMGQEVILRCVPISNHLYFYWYRQILGQKVEFLVSFYNNEISEKSEIFDDQFSVERPDGSNFTLKIRSTKLEDSAMYFCASRGQAGNTIYFGEGSWLTVV.